A selection of T cell receptor beta chains follows, all from one sample in a study of blood T cell repertoires in COVID-19. The data were produced by immunoSEQ multiplex PCR, yet TCRdb's version contains in-frame clones alone and is incomplete. The table records some 150,000 clones, 85% of them present only once. Sequencing used peripheral blood. These receptors were collected from a woman aged 40 to 49 with active or convalescent COVID-19. Both conserved end residues are part of each CDR3. Fields, in order: V gene, D gene, J gene, clone size, CDR3 DNA, CDR3 protein. A D gene is named only where the DNA matches it firmly. Clone size appears in some rows only: once, few, many, or a class for an expanded clone.

TRBV28,NA,TRBJ1-3,NA,TGTGCCAGCAGTATAGGGGTCTCTGGAAACACCATATATTTT,CASSIGVSGNTIYF
TRBV18,NA,TRBJ2-2,NA,TGTGCCAGCTCACCACTCTTAGACACCGGGGAGCTGTTTTTT,CASSPLLDTGELFF
TRBV11-2,TRBD2,TRBJ2-7,NA,TGTGCCAGCAGCTTAGATTTGCGGGAGGGCCTTCTAGAGCAGTACTTC,CASSLDLREGLLEQYF
TRBV7-6,NA,TRBJ2-6,NA,TGTGCCAGCAGCTCCACAGAATCTGGGGCCAACGTCCTGACTTTC,CASSSTESGANVLTF
TRBV5-6,NA,TRBJ2-7,NA,TGTGCCGGTGGGAGTCGCGGCGAGCAGTACTTC,CAGGSRGEQYF
TRBV28,NA,TRBJ2-3,NA,TGTGCCAGCACTCAGGATCTGGGCACAGATACGCAGTATTTT,CASTQDLGTDTQYF
TRBV10-1,NA,TRBJ2-2,few,TGCGCCAGCAGTGAGGGGCGGGGTAACACCGGGGAGCTGTTTTTT,CASSEGRGNTGELFF
TRBV6-4,NA,TRBJ1-4,NA,TGTGCCAGCATACAGGGCCCTAATGAAAAACTGTTTTTT,CASIQGPNEKLFF
TRBV6-5,TRBD1,TRBJ2-7,NA,TGTGCCAGCTCGAAACAACAGGGGCCCTACGAGCAGTACTTC,CASSKQQGPYEQYF
TRBV5-1,NA,TRBJ2-7,NA,TGCGCCAGCAGCTTGGCCTTGGGGAGTGGAAGCTACGAGCAGTACTTC,CASSLALGSGSYEQYF
TRBV10-3,NA,TRBJ1-1,NA,TGTGCCATCAGAGACAGAGGAAACACTGAAGCTTTCTTT,CAIRDRGNTEAFF
TRBV28,TRBD2,TRBJ2-3,once,TGTGCCAGCAGTTTTGGGGTAGCGGGAGGAGATACGCAGTATTTT,CASSFGVAGGDTQYF
TRBV5-4,NA,TRBJ1-1,NA,TGTGCCAGCAGCTCCCAGGGAGGAAGCACTGAAGCTTTCTTT,CASSSQGGSTEAFF
TRBV3-1/TRBV3-2,TRBD1,TRBJ1-1,once,TGTGCCAGCAGCGGACAGGGAAGCCTTGAAGCTTTCTTT,CASSGQGSLEAFF
TRBV9,TRBD1,TRBJ2-5,few,TGTGCCAGCAGCGCAGGGACAGGGGGCGCAGAGACCCAGTACTTC,CASSAGTGGAETQYF
TRBV6-5,NA,TRBJ1-6,NA,TGTGCCTCACAGACCGATAGGGGTTCACCCCTCCACTTT,CASQTDRGSPLHF
TRBV21-1,NA,TRBJ2-3,NA,TGTGCCAGCAGCACCTCAAGGACTAGCGGTGGCACAGATACGCAGTATTTT,CASSTSRTSGGTDTQYF
TRBV12-5,TRBD1,TRBJ2-7,NA,TGTGCTAGTGGTTTATCCGGGACAGGGGGCGAGCAGTACTTC,CASGLSGTGGEQYF
TRBV27,NA,TRBJ1-2,NA,TGTGCCAGCAGTTACTGGAGAGGGGGGGGCTCCAGCTATGGCTACACCTTC,CASSYWRGGGSSYGYTF
TRBV27,TRBD1,TRBJ2-7,NA,TGTGCCAGCAAGCTGGGACAGGGGCCCTCCTACGAGCAGTACTTC,CASKLGQGPSYEQYF
TRBV11-2,TRBD1,TRBJ1-4,NA,TGTGCCAGCAGCTTAGGGGGACAGGGGCCCGAAAAACTGTTTTTT,CASSLGGQGPEKLFF
TRBV19,TRBD2,TRBJ2-3,NA,TGTGCCAGTAGTCCGGGACTAGCGGGGGGTACAGATACGCAGTATTTT,CASSPGLAGGTDTQYF
TRBV19,TRBD1,TRBJ2-7,NA,TGTGCCAATGGACGACAGGGCCACGAGCAGTACTTC,CANGRQGHEQYF
TRBV7-9,TRBD2,TRBJ2-5,NA,TGTGCCAGCAGCCCATTCGGAGAGGCTAGCGGTGGGACCCAGTACTTC,CASSPFGEASGGTQYF
TRBV10-2,NA,TRBJ1-1,NA,TGCGCCAGCAGTATAGAGGGACACCTCTTGGGAGCTTTCTTT,CASSIEGHLLGAFF
TRBV28,TRBD1,TRBJ2-7,NA,TGTGCCAGCAGTTTATTTAATCGGGTCGGGGACAGGGGAGCCTACGAGCAGTACTTC,CASSLFNRVGDRGAYEQYF
TRBV9,NA,TRBJ1-1,NA,TGTGCCAGCAGCGTGGGGACAATGAACACTGAAGCTTTCTTT,CASSVGTMNTEAFF
TRBV10-3,NA,TRBJ1-4,once,TGTGCCATCAGTGGCGGGGGCGGTAGTGAAAAACTGTTTTTT,CAISGGGGSEKLFF
TRBV6-5,TRBD1,TRBJ1-1,NA,TGTGCCAGCAGTTACTCGGGACAGGGGAACACTGAAGCTTTCTTT,CASSYSGQGNTEAFF
TRBV19,TRBD1,TRBJ1-4,NA,TGTGCCAGTAGTATGGGCTCCACAAACCTCGGGACAGCTAATGAAAAACTGTTTTTT,CASSMGSTNLGTANEKLFF
TRBV5-3,NA,TRBJ2-7,NA,TGTGCCAGAGGACTTCGGCCCATCTACGAGCAGTACTTC,CARGLRPIYEQYF
TRBV6-2/TRBV6-3,NA,TRBJ2-7,NA,TGTGCCAGCAGTTTAAGCGGTAACTACGAGCAGTACTTC,CASSLSGNYEQYF
TRBV5-6,NA,TRBJ1-2,NA,TGTGCCAGCAGCTTGGCCCAACTTACGACAGTAAGCGGCTACACCTTC,CASSLAQLTTVSGYTF
TRBV7-9,NA,TRBJ1-2,NA,TGTGCCAGCAGCGCAACGAGGGAATATGGCTACACCTTC,CASSATREYGYTF
TRBV27,TRBD1,TRBJ1-5,NA,TGTGCCAGCAGTTTAGAGGGACAGGGTAATCAGCCCCAGCATTTT,CASSLEGQGNQPQHF
TRBV28,TRBD1,TRBJ2-3,NA,TGTGCCACCCAAGGACAGGGACGGGCTACGCAGTATTTT,CATQGQGRATQYF
TRBV9,TRBD1,TRBJ2-7,NA,TGTGCCAGCAGCGTAGCTCTCGGACAGGGGGCTTACGAGCAGTACTTC,CASSVALGQGAYEQYF
TRBV6-5,NA,TRBJ2-7,NA,TGTGCCAGCGGAGGGGTCGAGCAGTACTTC,CASGGVEQYF
TRBV29-1,NA,TRBJ1-2,NA,TGCAGCGTCCTAAGCGGGCGCGTGGATGGCTACACCTTC,CSVLSGRVDGYTF
TRBV6-2/TRBV6-3,TRBD1,TRBJ2-7,NA,TGTGCCAGCAGTTACTCCTCAGGGGGCGGCTACGAGCAGTACTTC,CASSYSSGGGYEQYF
TRBV9,NA,TRBJ1-4,NA,TGTGCCAGCAGCGTAGGGGGACACCCTAATGAAAAACTGTTTTTT,CASSVGGHPNEKLFF
TRBV7-2,TRBD2,TRBJ2-7,NA,TGTGCCAGCAGCCCCCGGACTAGCGCCTCCTACGAGCAGTACTTC,CASSPRTSASYEQYF
TRBV30,NA,TRBJ1-3,NA,TGTGCCTGGAGTCCCACACAGGAGATCTCTGGAAACACCATATATTTT,CAWSPTQEISGNTIYF
TRBV7-9,NA,TRBJ2-7,NA,TGTGCCAGCAGGGACAGCCGATCCTACGAGCAGTACTTC,CASRDSRSYEQYF
TRBV18,TRBD1,TRBJ2-2,once,TGTGCCAGCTCACGCGGACAGGCCACCGGGGAGCTGTTTTTT,CASSRGQATGELFF
TRBV7-9,TRBD1,TRBJ1-5,few,TGTGCCAGCAGCCTAGGACAGGGGGGCATTGGCAATCAGCCCCAGCATTTT,CASSLGQGGIGNQPQHF
TRBV5-1,TRBD1,TRBJ1-1,NA,TGCGCCAGCAGCTCCCCGCCTGGACAGGTTGGACCGTACACTGAAGCTTTCTTT,CASSSPPGQVGPYTEAFF
TRBV29-1,NA,TRBJ1-3,NA,TGCAGCGTTGATACAGGGGGAAACACCATATATTTT,CSVDTGGNTIYF
TRBV6-6,TRBD1,TRBJ1-1,few,TGTGCCAGCAGTCGTCCCGGGACAGGGTATGTGAACACTGAAGCTTTCTTT,CASSRPGTGYVNTEAFF
TRBV27,NA,TRBJ2-1,NA,TGTGCCAGCAGTAGGCGGAATGAGCAGTTCTTC,CASSRRNEQFF
TRBV28,TRBD1,TRBJ1-4,once,TGTGCCAGCAGCCACGGACAGGGTGGGGAAAAACTGTTTTTT,CASSHGQGGEKLFF
TRBV6-6,NA,TRBJ1-1,NA,TGTGCCAGCAGTCCCCCTCCGGAGGGAATGCTAGAGGACACTGAAGCTTTCTTT,CASSPPPEGMLEDTEAFF
TRBV27,TRBD1,TRBJ2-7,NA,TGTGCCAGCAGACGACAGGGCACCCACGAGCAGTACTTC,CASRRQGTHEQYF
TRBV5-1,NA,TRBJ1-1,NA,TGCGCCAGCGGCGCTGGGGGCTTCACTGAAGCTTTCTTT,CASGAGGFTEAFF
TRBV4-3,TRBD2,TRBJ2-1,NA,TGCGCCAGCAGCCAAGATGATAGCGGGAGGATCAATGAGCAGTTCTTC,CASSQDDSGRINEQFF
TRBV19,NA,TRBJ2-3,NA,TGTGCCAGTAGTCTTGGACTACCCGCAGATACGCAGTATTTT,CASSLGLPADTQYF
TRBV2,NA,TRBJ1-2,NA,TGTGCCAGCACGGGCGGGGGCTCAAACTATGGCTACACCTTC,CASTGGGSNYGYTF
TRBV7-9,NA,TRBJ2-5,once,TGTGCCAGCAGCTTAAAGGGGAATTTTCTAGAGACCCAGTACTTC,CASSLKGNFLETQYF